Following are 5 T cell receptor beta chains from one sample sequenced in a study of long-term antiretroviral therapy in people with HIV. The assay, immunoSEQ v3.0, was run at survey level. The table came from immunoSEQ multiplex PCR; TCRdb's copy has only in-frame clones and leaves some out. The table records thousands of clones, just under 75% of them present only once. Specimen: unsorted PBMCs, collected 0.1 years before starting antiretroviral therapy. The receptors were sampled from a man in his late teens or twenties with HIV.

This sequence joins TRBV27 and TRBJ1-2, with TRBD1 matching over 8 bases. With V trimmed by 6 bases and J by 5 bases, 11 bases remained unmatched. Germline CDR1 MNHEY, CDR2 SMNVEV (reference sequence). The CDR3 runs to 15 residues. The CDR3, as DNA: TGTGCCAGCAGACTGGCCGACAGGGGAAGATATGGCTACACCTTC. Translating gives CASRLADRGRYGYTF.

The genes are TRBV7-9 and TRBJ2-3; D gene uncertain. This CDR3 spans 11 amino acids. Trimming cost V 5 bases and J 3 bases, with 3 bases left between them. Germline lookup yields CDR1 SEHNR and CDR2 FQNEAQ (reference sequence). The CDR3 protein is CASSQTDTQYF. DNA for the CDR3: TGTGCCAGCAGCCAGACAGATACGCAGTATTTT. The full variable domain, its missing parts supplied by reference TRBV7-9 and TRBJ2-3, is DTGVSQNPRHKITKRGQNVTFRCDPISEHNRLYWYRQTLGQGPEFLTYFQNEAQLEKSRLLSDRFSAERPKGSFSTLEIQRTEQGDSAMYLCASSQTDTQYFGPGTRLTVL.

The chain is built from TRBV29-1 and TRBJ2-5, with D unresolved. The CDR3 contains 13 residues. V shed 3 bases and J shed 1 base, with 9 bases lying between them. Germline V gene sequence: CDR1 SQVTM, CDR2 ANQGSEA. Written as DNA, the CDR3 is TGCAGCGTTGATCCATCCAGCCAAGAGACCCAGTACTTC. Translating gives CSVDPSSQETQYF.

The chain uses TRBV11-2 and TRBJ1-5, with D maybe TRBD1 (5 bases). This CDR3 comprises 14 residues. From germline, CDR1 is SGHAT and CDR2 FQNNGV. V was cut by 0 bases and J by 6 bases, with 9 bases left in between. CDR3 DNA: TGTGCCAGCAGCTTAGATCGGGGGGGTCAGCCCCAGCATTTT. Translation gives CASSLDRGGQPQHF. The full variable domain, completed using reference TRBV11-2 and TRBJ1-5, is EAGVAQSPRYKIIEKRQSVAFWCNPISGHATLYWYQQILGQGPKLLIQFQNNGVVDDSQLPKDRFSAERLKGVDSTLKIQPAKLEDSAVYLCASSLDRGGQPQHFGDGTRLSIL.

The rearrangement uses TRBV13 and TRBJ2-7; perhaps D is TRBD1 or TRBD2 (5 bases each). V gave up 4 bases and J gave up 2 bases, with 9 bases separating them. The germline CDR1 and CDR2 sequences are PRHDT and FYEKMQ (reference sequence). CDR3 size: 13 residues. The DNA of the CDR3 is TGTGCCAGCAGCTCGCTGGGGGCCTACGAGCAGTACTTC. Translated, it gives CASSSLGAYEQYF.